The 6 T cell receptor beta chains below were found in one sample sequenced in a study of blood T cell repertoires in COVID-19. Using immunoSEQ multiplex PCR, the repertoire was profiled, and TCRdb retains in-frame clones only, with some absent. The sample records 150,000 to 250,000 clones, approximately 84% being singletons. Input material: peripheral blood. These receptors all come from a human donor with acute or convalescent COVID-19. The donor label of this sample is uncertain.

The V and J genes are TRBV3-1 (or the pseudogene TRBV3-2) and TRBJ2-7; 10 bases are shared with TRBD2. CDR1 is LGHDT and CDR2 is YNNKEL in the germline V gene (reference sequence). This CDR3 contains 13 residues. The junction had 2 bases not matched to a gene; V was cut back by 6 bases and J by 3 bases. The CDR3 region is CASRASGSYEQYF. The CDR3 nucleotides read TGTGCCAGCAGGGCTAGCGGGAGCTACGAGCAGTACTTC.

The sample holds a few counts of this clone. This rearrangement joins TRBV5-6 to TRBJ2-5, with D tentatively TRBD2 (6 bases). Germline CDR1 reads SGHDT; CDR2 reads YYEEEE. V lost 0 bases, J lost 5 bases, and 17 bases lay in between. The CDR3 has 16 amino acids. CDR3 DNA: TGTGCCAGCAGCTTGGCACCCTGGGAGGAGGGGGAGACCCAGTACTTC. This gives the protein CASSLAPWEEGETQYF.

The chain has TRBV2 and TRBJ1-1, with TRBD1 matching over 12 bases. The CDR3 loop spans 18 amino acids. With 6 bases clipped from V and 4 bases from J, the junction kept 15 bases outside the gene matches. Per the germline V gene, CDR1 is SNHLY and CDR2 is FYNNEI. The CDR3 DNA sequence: TGTGCCAGCAGAGCTGAAGCCGGGACAGGGGGCCGAAGCACTGAAGCTTTCTTT. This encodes CASRAEAGTGGRSTEAFF.

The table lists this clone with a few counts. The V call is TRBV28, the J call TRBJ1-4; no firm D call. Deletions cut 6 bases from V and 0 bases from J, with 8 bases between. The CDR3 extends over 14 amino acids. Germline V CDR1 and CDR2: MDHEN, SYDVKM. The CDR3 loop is CASSTPTTNEKLFF. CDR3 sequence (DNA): TGTGCCAGCAGCACACCGACAACTAATGAAAAACTGTTTTTT.

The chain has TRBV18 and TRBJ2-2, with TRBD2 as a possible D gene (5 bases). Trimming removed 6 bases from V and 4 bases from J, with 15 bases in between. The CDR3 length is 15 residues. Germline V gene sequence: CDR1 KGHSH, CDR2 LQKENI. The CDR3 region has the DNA TGTGCCAGCTCCCCTCGATCCGAGGGCACCGGGGAGCTGTTTTTT. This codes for CASSPRSEGTGELFF.

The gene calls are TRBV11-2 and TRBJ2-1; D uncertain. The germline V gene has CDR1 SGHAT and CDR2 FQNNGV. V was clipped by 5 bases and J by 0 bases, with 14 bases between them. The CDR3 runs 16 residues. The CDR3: CASSPEASLSYNEQFF. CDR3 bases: TGTGCCAGCAGCCCAGAGGCCAGTCTCTCCTACAATGAGCAGTTCTTC.